The T cell receptor (beta chain) under discussion was sequenced for a study of blood T cell repertoires in COVID-19. Libraries were prepared by immunoSEQ multiplex PCR; TCRdb keeps only in-frame clonotypes and omits some of them. Of under 450,000 clones detected, about 90% appear once; the ten largest clones hold almost 3%. Germline V gene data show CDR1 as MNHEY and CDR2 as SMNVEV (reference sequence). V was trimmed by 8 bases and J by 7 bases, leaving 15 bases between them. CDR3 size: 13 residues. Sequencing was done on a sample of PBMCs or T cells enriched from blood (not recorded which). This receptor was obtained from a woman in her 30s who had recovered from COVID-19. The chain uses TRBV27 and TRBJ1-5; a possible D gene is TRBD1 (6 bases). CDR3 coding DNA: TGTGCCAGCGGCCGGGGGGCAGGGCAGCCCCAGCATTTT. Translating it yields CASGRGAGQPQHF.